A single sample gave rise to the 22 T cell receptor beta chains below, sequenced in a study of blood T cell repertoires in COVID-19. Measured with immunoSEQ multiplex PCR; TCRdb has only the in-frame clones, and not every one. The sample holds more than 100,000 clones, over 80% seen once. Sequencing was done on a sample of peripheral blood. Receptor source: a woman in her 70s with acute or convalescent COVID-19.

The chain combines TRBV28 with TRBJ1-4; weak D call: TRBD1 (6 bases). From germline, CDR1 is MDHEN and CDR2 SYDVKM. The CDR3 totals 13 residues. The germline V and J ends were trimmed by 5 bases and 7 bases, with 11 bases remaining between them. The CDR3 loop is CASSKDSGEKLFF. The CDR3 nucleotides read TGTGCCAGCAGTAAGGACAGTGGTGAAAAACTGTTTTTT.

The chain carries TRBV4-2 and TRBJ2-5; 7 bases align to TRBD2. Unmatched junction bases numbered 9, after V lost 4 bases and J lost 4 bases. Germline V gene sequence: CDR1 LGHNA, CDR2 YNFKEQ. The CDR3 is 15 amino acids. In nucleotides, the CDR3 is TGTGCCAGCAGCCGCACCGAAGGGGAGGGAGAGACCCAGTACTTC. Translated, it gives CASSRTEGEGETQYF.

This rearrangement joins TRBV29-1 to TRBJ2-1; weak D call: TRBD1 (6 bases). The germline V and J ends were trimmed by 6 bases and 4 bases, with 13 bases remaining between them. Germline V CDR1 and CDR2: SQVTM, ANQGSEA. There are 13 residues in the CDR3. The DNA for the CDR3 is TGCAGCGTACAGGGTCCCCTTTACAATGAGCAGTTCTTC. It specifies CSVQGPLYNEQFF.

The CDR3 reads CASSLGGFGEKLFF. In DNA, the CDR3 is TGCGCCAGCAGCTTGGGAGGGTTCGGGGAAAAACTGTTTTTT. The chain combines TRBV5-1 with TRBJ1-4, with unresolved D. The V gene lost 0 bases and the J gene lost 8 bases, with 11 bases spanning the gap. Per the germline V gene, CDR1 is SGHRS and CDR2 is YFSETQ. CDR3 length equals 14 residues.

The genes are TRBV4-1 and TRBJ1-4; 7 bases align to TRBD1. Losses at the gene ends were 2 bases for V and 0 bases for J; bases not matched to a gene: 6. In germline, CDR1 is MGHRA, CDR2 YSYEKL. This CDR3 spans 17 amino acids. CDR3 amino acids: CASSQTGAPATNEKLFF. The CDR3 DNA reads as TGCGCCAGCAGCCAAACAGGGGCCCCTGCAACTAATGAAAAACTGTTTTTT.

The CDR3 DNA follows: TGTGCCAGCAGCGTCACCACTAGCCCAGAGACCCAGTACTTC. It translates to CASSVTTSPETQYF. The rearrangement joins TRBV2 to TRBJ2-5, with D tentatively TRBD2 (6 bases). Looked up from germline, CDR1 is SNHLY and CDR2 is FYNNEI. The CDR3 is 14 residues long. V lost 6 bases, J lost 4 bases, and 15 bases lay in between.

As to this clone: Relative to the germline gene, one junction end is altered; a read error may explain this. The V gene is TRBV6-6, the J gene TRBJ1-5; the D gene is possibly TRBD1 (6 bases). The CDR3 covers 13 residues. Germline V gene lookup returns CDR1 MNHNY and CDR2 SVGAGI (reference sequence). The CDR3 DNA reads TGTGCAAGCACCCGGGGGGCAGGTCAGCCCCAGCATTTT. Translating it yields CASTRGAGQPQHF.

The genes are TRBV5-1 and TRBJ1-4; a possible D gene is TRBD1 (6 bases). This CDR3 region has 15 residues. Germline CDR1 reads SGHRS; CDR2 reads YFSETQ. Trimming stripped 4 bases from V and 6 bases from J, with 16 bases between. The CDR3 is CASSMMTGTDEKLFF. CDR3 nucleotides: TGCGCCAGCAGCATGATGACAGGAACCGATGAAAAACTGTTTTTT.

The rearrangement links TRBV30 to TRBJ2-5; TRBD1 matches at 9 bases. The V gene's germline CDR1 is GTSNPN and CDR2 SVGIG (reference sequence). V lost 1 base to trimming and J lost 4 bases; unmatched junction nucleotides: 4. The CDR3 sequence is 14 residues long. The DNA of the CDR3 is TGTGCCTGGAGTGGAGGACAGGGGCGAGAGACCCAGTACTTC. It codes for CAWSGGQGRETQYF.

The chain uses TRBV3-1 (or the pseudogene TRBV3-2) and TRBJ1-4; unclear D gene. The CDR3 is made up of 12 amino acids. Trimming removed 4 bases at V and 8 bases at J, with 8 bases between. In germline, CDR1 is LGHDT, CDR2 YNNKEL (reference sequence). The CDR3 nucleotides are TGTGCCAGCAGCCCGCAGGCCGAAAAACTGTTTTTT. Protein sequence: CASSPQAEKLFF.

Here the CDR3 DNA reads TGTGCCAGCAGCCCGTGGCAGAACACTGAAGCTTTCTTT. It encodes CASSPWQNTEAFF. J is TRBJ1-1 and V is TRBV6-5; no firm D call. Trimming left V 6 bases short and J 1 base short, with 9 bases between. This CDR3 is built from 13 residues. The germline V gene encodes CDR1 MNHEY and CDR2 SVGAGI.

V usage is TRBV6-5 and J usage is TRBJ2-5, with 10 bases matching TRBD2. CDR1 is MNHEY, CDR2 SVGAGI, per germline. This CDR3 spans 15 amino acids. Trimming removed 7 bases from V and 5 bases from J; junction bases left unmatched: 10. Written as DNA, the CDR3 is TGTGCCAGCACGCGCCTAGCGGGGGCAGGGGAGACCCAGTACTTC. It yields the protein CASTRLAGAGETQYF.

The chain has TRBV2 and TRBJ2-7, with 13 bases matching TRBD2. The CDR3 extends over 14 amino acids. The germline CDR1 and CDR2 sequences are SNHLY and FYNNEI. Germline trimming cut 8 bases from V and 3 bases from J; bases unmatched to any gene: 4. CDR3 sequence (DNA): TGTGCCAGCCGCTGGACTAGCGGGGGCTACGAGCAGTACTTC. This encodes CASRWTSGGYEQYF.

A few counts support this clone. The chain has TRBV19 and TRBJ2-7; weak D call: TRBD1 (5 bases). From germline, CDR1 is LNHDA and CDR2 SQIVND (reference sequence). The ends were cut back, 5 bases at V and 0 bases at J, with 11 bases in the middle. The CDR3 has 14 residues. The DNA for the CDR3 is TGTGCCAGTAGTCCCGACAGTGCCTCCTACGAGCAGTACTTC. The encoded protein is CASSPDSASYEQYF.

The CDR3 DNA sequence: TGTGCCAGTAGTATTGGCCTAGCGCAGTATTTT. It yields the protein CASSIGLAQYF. The rearrangement uses TRBV19 and TRBJ2-3; D unclear. The CDR3 runs to 11 residues. Trimming took 3 bases from V and 10 from J, leaving 8 bases between them. Germline V CDR1 and CDR2: LNHDA, SQIVND (reference sequence).

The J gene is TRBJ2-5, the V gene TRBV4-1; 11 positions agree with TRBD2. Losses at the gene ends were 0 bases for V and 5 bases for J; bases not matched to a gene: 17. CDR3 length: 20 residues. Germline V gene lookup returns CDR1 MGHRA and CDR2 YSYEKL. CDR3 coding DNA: TGCGCCAGCAGCCAAGATCGGCGCGGCCTAGCGGGGGGTCCGCCGGAGACCCAGTACTTC. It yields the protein CASSQDRRGLAGGPPETQYF.

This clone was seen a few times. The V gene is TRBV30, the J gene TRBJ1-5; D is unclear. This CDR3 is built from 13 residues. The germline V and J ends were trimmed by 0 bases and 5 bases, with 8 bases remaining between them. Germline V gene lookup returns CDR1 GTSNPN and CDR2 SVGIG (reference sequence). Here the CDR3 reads CAWSVNSDQPQHF. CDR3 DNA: TGTGCCTGGAGTGTAAATTCCGATCAGCCCCAGCATTTT.

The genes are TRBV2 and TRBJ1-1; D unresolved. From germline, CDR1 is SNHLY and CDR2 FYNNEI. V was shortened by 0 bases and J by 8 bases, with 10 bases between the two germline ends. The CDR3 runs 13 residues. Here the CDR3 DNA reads TGTGCCAGCAGTGAAGCGCGCGGCGGGGAAGCTTTCTTT. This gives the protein CASSEARGGEAFF.

This CDR3 reads CASTGSLWSTEAFF. The CDR3 DNA reads as TGTGCCAGCACCGGGTCCCTATGGAGCACTGAAGCTTTCTTT. The V call is TRBV6-5, the J call TRBJ1-1; no clear D gene. V was shortened by 7 bases and J by 4 bases, with 16 bases between the two germline ends. Germline V lookup: CDR1 MNHEY, CDR2 SVGAGI. The CDR3 loop spans 14 amino acids.

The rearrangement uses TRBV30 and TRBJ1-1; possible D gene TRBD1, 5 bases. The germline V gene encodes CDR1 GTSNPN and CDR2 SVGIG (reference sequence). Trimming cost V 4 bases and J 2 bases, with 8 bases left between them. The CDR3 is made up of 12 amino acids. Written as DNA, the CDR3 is TGTGCCTGGACTGACAGTAACACTGAAGCTTTCTTT. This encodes CAWTDSNTEAFF.

Written as DNA, the CDR3 is TGCGCCAGCAGCTTGGCCCGAGCGGGTGTTAGCACAGATACGCAGTATTTT. Translated, it gives CASSLARAGVSTDTQYF. The J gene is TRBJ2-3, the V gene TRBV5-1; the D gene is possibly TRBD2 (6 bases). The germline V gene has CDR1 SGHRS and CDR2 YFSETQ. V lost 0 bases and J 0 bases, leaving 14 bases between the germline ends. The CDR3 runs to 17 residues.

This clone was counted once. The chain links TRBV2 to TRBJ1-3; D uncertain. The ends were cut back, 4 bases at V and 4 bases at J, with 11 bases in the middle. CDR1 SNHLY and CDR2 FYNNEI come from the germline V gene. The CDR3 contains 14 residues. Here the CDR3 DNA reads TGTGCCAGCAGTGGGGCAGTCGCGGGAAACACCATATATTTT. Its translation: CASSGAVAGNTIYF.